The present T cell receptor (beta chain) was sequenced within a study of T cell responses to AZD1222 COVID-19 vaccine. Study at large: Researchers grouped second doses given at about 4 or about 12 weeks into one pool. Notes on the study in general: It was only after the peak T cell response that any repertoires were sampled. Recipients of two AZD1222 doses showed rising Spike-specific TCR breadth and depth. Donors in the cohort were predominantly white British and more often female, and clonal diversity was possibly underestimated.

About this clone itself: Antigen: not known. The junction and the germline gene differ at one end; a read error may be behind it.

CDR3 size: 13 residues. The V gene's germline CDR1 is LGHDT and CDR2 YNNKEL (reference sequence). Only in-frame clones appear in the TCRdb table, and some are missing; sequencing was by immunoSEQ multiplex PCR. The sample includes about 140,000 clones, approximately 90% seen only once; the top ten take approximately 3.6%. The sequenced sample was peripheral blood, obtained on day 0 of AZD1222 vaccination. The J gene is TRBJ1-2, the V gene TRBV3-1 (or the pseudogene TRBV3-2); possibly TRBD1 for D (6 bases). The TCR originated in an adult in good health. DNA for the CDR3: TGTGCCAGCAGCCCCGAATACAGGGCCCGGCTCGTCTTC. This encodes CASSPEYRARLVF.